This T cell receptor beta chain was found in a study of T cell repertoires in cytomegalovirus infection (dated by TCRdb to between 2019 and 2020). Background for the entire study: Because public TCR beta signatures pointed to carriage of CMV infection together with the matching HLA type, the HLA type of each donor mattered for the analysis. Overall study outcomes, separate from this receptor: In both this cohort and an independent cohort of 300 to 450 donors, the cumulative frequency of public TCR beta family members distinguished carriers of CMV infection plus the relevant HLA type. In the ex vivo response, HLA-C-restricted CMV-specific TCR beta clonotypes were dominant, and in two of eight donors the single most frequent clonotype came from this HLA-C-restricted group.

This clonotype was found many times. Its antigen is unknown. Base qualities were left out, and no much larger clone turns up one base away. From the cysteine up to the phenylalanine, the CDR3 has a length of 14 residues. The read is trimmed to its CDR3 DNA, 42 bases read in frame from base 1. CDR1 and CDR2 were assigned from the germline V gene (reference sequence) as SEHNR and FQNEAQ. The germline ends are 10 bases apart after V is trimmed by 1 base and J by 3 bases. Sequencing instrument: Illumina HiSeq 1500. TCRdb's own reprocessing of the public reads used fastp at Q25 and MiXCR and kept productive beta chains. One record per CDR3 amino acid sequence lists the most common genes and DNA. This sample comprises 400,000 or so distinct CDR3 sequences, roughly a third of them detected only once. In total, the top ten clones hold roughly 13% of the sample.

The sequenced sample was PBMCs. The V and J segments used are TRBV7-9 and TRBJ2-7, with TRBD2 as a weak D call on 5 bases. This sequence originates from a human donor in good health (CMV status not recorded). Some clones in this sample may be carry-over from other donors' samples. In nucleotide form, the sequence is TGTGCCAGCAGCTTAGGAACGGGATTCTACGAGCAGTACTTC. Translated, this gives CASSLGTGFYEQYF.